These 17 T cell receptor beta chains were all obtained from the same sample, sequenced in a study of vaccination and CD4 T cells after COVID-19. These TCRs are of unknown antigen specificity. Treatment defined: approximately 10-day PBMC culture with coronavirus spike peptide pools or control peptides (ViraFEST assay). Sequencing of the DNA from cultured CD4+ T cells was carried out with the Oncomine TCR Beta short-read assay. TCRdb used MiXCR to reprocess the PCR reads, holding one entry per CDR3 protein. The table records approximately 18,000 distinct CDR3 sequences, roughly 51% of them present only once. Sequenced material: CD4+ T cells from blood, cultured in vitro, taken before SARS-CoV-2 vaccination. These receptors were collected from a human donor who had recovered from COVID-19.

A few counts support this clonotype. This chain connects TRBV19 to TRBJ1-2; a possible D gene is TRBD1 (5 bases). V shed 7 bases and J shed 5 bases, with 20 bases lying between them. This CDR3 region has 15 residues. Germline V gives CDR1 LNHDA, CDR2 SQIVND (reference sequence). CDR3 residues: CASTNNWWGWYGYTF. DNA for the CDR3: TGTGCCAGTACCAACAACTGGTGGGGGTGGTATGGCTACACCTTC.

This clonotype was picked up a small number of times. V is TRBV27 and J is TRBJ1-2; no reliable D call. The CDR3 runs 13 residues. The germline gives CDR1 MNHEY, CDR2 SMNVEV (reference sequence). V lost 2 bases, J lost 4 bases, and 8 bases lay in between. CDR3 sequence: CASSLVRGYGYTF. The CDR3 nucleotides are TGTGCCAGCAGTTTAGTAAGAGGCTATGGCTACACCTTC.

The CDR3 is CATAGTGVNQPQHF. The CDR3 DNA sequence: TGTGCCACAGCCGGGACAGGGGTCAATCAGCCCCAGCATTTT. V is TRBV24-1 and J is TRBJ1-5; TRBD1 agrees at 10 bases. The trim removed 10 bases at V and 3 bases at J, leaving 5 bases unmatched. This CDR3 is 14 amino acids long. Germline assignment: CDR1 KGHDR and CDR2 SFDVKD.

CDR3 in amino acids: CSAAPGTSGRTDTQYF. DNA for the CDR3: TGCAGTGCCGCACCCGGGACTAGCGGACGCACAGATACGCAGTATTTT. The chain carries TRBV20-1 and TRBJ2-3, with 11 bases aligning to TRBD2. Germline assignment: CDR1 DFQATT and CDR2 SNEGSKA (reference sequence). The CDR3 runs to 16 residues. Trimming took 6 bases from V and 1 from J; bases not matched to a gene: 9.

The chain has TRBV9 and TRBJ1-2, with 8 positions matching TRBD1. The junction had 3 bases not matched to a gene; V was cut back by 8 bases and J by 0 bases. Per germline, CDR1 SGDLS and CDR2 YYNGEE. This CDR3 comprises 13 residues. The CDR3 DNA is TGTGCCAGTAACAGGGGGTCTAACTATGGCTACACCTTC. It codes for CASNRGSNYGYTF.

This clonotype came up once. CDR3 DNA: TGCAGTGCTAGAGCAGCCGGGCATGCGAACACTGAAGCTTTCTTT. This translates into CSARAAGHANTEAFF. This chain connects TRBV20-1 to TRBJ1-1; D is ambiguous. Germline V gives CDR1 DFQATT, CDR2 SNEGSKA (reference sequence). V was trimmed by 1 base and J by 1 base, leaving 13 bases between them. The CDR3 length is 15 residues.

The gene calls are TRBV5-1 and TRBJ1-1, with a weak D call TRBD1 (6 bases). CDR3 length equals 12 residues. Germline lookup yields CDR1 SGHRS and CDR2 YFSETQ. V lost 5 bases, J lost 6 bases, and 11 bases lay in between. Here the CDR3 DNA reads TGCGCCAGCAGTTACAGGGACGCTGAAGCTTTCTTT. This encodes CASSYRDAEAFF.

As for this clonotype: At one boundary the junction diverges from the germline segment, which might be a read error. The chain recombines TRBV5-1 with TRBJ2-2; no firm D call. Germline lookup yields CDR1 SGHRS and CDR2 YFSETQ. This CDR3 is 16 amino acids long. The CDR3 DNA is TGCGCCAGCAGCTTGGAAAGTTTAGCCAACACCTGGGAGCTGTTTTTT. Residues: CASSLESLANTWELFF.

This sequence joins TRBV21-1 and TRBJ1-1; the table's D call, TRBD1, has no DNA check behind it. TRBV21-1 is annotated as a pseudogene. The CDR3 contains 10 residues. The CDR3 DNA reads as TGTGCCACAGGGGTAACTGAAGCTTTCTTT. Translated: CATGVTEAFF.

The rearrangement joins TRBV12-3 or TRBV12-4 to TRBJ1-6, with unresolved D. Trimming stripped 6 bases from V and 10 bases from J, with 13 bases between. The CDR3 is 13 residues long. This chain's CDR3 is CASSTTRNSPLHF. DNA of the CDR3: TGTGCCAGCAGCACCACAAGGAACTCACCCCTCCACTTT.

The gene calls are TRBV7-2 and TRBJ2-1, with 7 bases fitting TRBD1. Germline V gene data show CDR1 as SGHTA and CDR2 as FQGNSA. The J segment lost 3 bases and the V segment lost 1 base, leaving 3 bases of the junction unmatched. The CDR3 runs 15 residues. CDR3: CASSLEGTVYNEQFF. CDR3 DNA sequence: TGTGCCAGCAGCTTAGAAGGGACAGTCTACAATGAGCAGTTCTTC.

The V call is TRBV5-1, the J call TRBJ2-3, with D perhaps TRBD1 (6 bases). V shed 4 bases and J shed 0 bases, with 12 bases lying between them. The CDR3 is 15 residues long. Germline lookup yields CDR1 SGHRS and CDR2 YFSETQ. The CDR3 protein is CASSAPDSSTDTQYF. DNA for the CDR3: TGCGCCAGCAGCGCCCCGGACAGCAGCACAGATACGCAGTATTTT.

This clonotype occurred a few times. The chain employs TRBV28 and TRBJ1-5; a possible D gene is TRBD1 (5 bases). Germline V gene sequence: CDR1 MDHEN, CDR2 SYDVKM. V lost 5 bases to trimming and J lost 5 bases, with 13 bases between them. The CDR3 has 14 amino acids. The CDR3 protein is CASSTGLSYQPQHF. The CDR3 DNA reads TGTGCCAGCAGTACGGGGCTGTCGTATCAGCCCCAGCATTTT.

This clonotype has just a few counts. V is TRBV4-2 and J is TRBJ1-1, with no clear D. The CDR3 extends over 15 amino acids. Germline CDR1 is LGHNA and CDR2 is YNFKEQ. Trimming removed 4 bases from V and 2 bases from J, with 14 bases in between. CDR3 sequence reads: CASSPSVQLNTEAFF. The CDR3 DNA reads as TGTGCCAGCAGCCCGTCGGTGCAGCTAAACACTGAAGCTTTCTTT.

J is TRBJ2-3 and V is TRBV6-2 or TRBV6-3; D may be TRBD2 (5 bases). Trimming stripped 0 bases from V and 4 bases from J, with 17 bases between. Germline CDR1 is MNHEY and CDR2 is SVGEGT. The CDR3 covers 17 residues. DNA of the CDR3: TGTGCCAGCAGTTACTCGAGCCCCTCACTAGTTCCAGATACGCAGTATTTT. This gives the protein CASSYSSPSLVPDTQYF.

The genes are TRBV7-2 and TRBJ2-2; D remains unclear. Germline values: CDR1 SGHTA, CDR2 FQGNSA. The V end was cut by 2 bases, the J end by 7 bases, with 11 bases between. CDR3 length: 14 amino acids. The CDR3 loop is CASSLNSGLGELFF. CDR3 in DNA: TGTGCCAGCAGCTTAAATTCGGGCCTCGGGGAGCTGTTTTTT.

The chain couples TRBV19 to TRBJ1-2; perhaps TRBD1 as D (5 bases). Trimming cost V 5 bases and J 0 bases, with 16 bases left between them. The CDR3 runs to 16 residues. Germline V gene lookup returns CDR1 LNHDA and CDR2 SQIVND (reference sequence). DNA for the CDR3: TGTGCCAGTAGTCCCCTTGGGACCGAAGCTAACTATGGCTACACCTTC. It encodes CASSPLGTEANYGYTF.